The present TCR beta chain was sequenced within a study of graft-versus-host responses after intestinal transplantation. As for the study in general: Each recipient received a multivisceral, liver-intestinal, or isolated intestinal graft. Anti-thymocyte globulin served as induction for all recipients, who then took tacrolimus and steroids for three to four years.

Graft samples were processed, releasing intraepithelial and lamina propria lymphocytes. Assay: immunoSEQ multiplex PCR; the TCRdb copy retains only in-frame clones and omits some. The sample shows over 8,000 clones, 65% to 80% of them seen only once. As to this clone: Its antigen is as yet unknown.

V lost 5 bases, J lost 3 bases, and 10 bases lay in between. The V gene's germline CDR1 is SGHAT and CDR2 FQNNGV. This CDR3 is 14 amino acids long. The study, taken as a whole, reports: Some GvH clones were seen earlier in gut or blood, suggesting intestinal origin. Those patients showing graft-donor T cell macrochimerism displayed high graft-versus-host to host-versus-graft clonal ratios in allografts.

This sequence originates from a human patient who received an intestinal transplant, so some T cells may come from the graft donor. The chain combines TRBV11-2 with TRBJ2-2; D gene unclear. The sample here was ileum tissue, taken around 440 days after transplant. This chain's CDR3 is CASSLIPDTGELFF. DNA of the CDR3: TGTGCCAGCAGCCTAATTCCGGACACCGGGGAGCTGTTTTTT.